This T cell receptor (beta chain) originates from a study of Ad26.COV2.S vaccination and SARS-CoV-2 variants. Regarding the study as a whole: Vaccinated individuals (as opposed to placebo recipients) had higher spike-specific TCR breadth. People who got the vaccine or the placebo had similar non-spike TCR breadth. Breadth, reportedly substantial, characterized the spike-specific CD8+ and CD4+ T cell responses after vaccination. Estimates derived from TCR breadth and depth analyses may have underestimated total T cell responses.

As concerns this clone: No antigen is known for it.

V gave up 0 bases and J gave up 8 bases; unmatched junction bases: 6. CDR1 is SQVTM and CDR2 is ANQGSEA in the germline V gene. This CDR3 is built from 13 residues. The repertoire was sequenced with immunoSEQ multiplex PCR; TCRdb's copy has only in-frame clones and lacks some. Of around 170,000 clones in the sample, approximately 90% were seen once. This specimen consisted of peripheral blood, obtained after recovery from COVID-19. The chain uses TRBV29-1 and TRBJ1-2; TRBD1 matches 7 bases. The sequence was obtained from a human donor who had recovered from COVID-19. CDR3 DNA: TGCAGCGTTGAAGATGGCAGGGGGATCGGCTACACCTTC. Translating it yields CSVEDGRGIGYTF.